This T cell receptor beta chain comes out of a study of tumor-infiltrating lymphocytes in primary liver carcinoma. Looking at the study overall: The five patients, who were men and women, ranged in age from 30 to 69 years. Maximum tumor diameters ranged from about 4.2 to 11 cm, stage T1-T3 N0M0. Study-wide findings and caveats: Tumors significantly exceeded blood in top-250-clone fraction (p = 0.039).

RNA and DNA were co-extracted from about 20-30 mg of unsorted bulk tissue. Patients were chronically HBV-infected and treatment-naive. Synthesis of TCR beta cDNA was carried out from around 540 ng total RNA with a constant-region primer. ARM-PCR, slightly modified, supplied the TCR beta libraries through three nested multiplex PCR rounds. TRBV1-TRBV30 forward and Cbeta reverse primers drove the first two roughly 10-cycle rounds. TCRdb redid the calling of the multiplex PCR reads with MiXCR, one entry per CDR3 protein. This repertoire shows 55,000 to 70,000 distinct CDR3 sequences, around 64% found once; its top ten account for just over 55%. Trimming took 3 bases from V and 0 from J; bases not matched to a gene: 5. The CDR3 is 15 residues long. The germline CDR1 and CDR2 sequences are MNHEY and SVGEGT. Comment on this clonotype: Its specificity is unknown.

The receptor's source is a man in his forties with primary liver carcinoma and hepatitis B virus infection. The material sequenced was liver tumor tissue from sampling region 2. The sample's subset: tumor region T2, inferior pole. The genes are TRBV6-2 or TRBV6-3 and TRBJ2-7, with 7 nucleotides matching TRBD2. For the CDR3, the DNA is TGTGCCAGCAGTTATAAGCCTAGCGGCTCCTACGAGCAGTACTTC. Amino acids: CASSYKPSGSYEQYF.